This TCR beta chain originates from a study of identical twins. This clonotype has just a few counts. V was cut by 0 bases and J by 5 bases, with 11 bases left in between. This CDR3 contains 16 residues. Each CDR3 protein is one row after TCRdb ran MiXCR on the 5' RACE reads. The table records 500,000 to 700,000 distinct CDR3 sequences, roughly 7.1% of them present only once. These data are also associated with another study on yellow fever vaccine responses in identical twins.

The origin of this receptor is a woman younger than 35 in good health. The chain joins TRBV12-3 or TRBV12-4 to TRBJ1-6; perhaps TRBD1 as D (5 bases). The sequencing input was PBMCs. The CDR3 sequence is CASSLALGGDNSPLHF. The CDR3 bases are TGTGCCAGCAGTTTAGCCCTTGGGGGTGATAATTCACCCCTCCACTTT.